Listed here are 12 T cell receptor beta chains from one sample, sequenced in a study of post-analysis software for immune sequencing data. Unique molecular identifiers featured in each of the TCR beta cDNA libraries. Using its own MiXCR run on the PCR reads, TCRdb lists one record per CDR3 protein. Of more than 500,000 distinct CDR3 sequences in the sample, 30% to 40% were seen once. No antigens are known for them. Findings of the study overall: Patients had higher frequencies than controls of roughly 5 TRBV segments, including TRBV5-6, TRBV5-1 and TRBV20-1.

Sequencing used blood. The receptors were gathered from a girl under 18 with multiple sclerosis.

This clonotype has just a few counts. The chain links TRBV12-3 or TRBV12-4 to TRBJ2-5, with 11 bases aligning to TRBD1. V dropped 4 bases and J dropped 3; count of bases not matched to a gene: 7. This CDR3 contains 16 residues. The CDR3 region has the DNA TGTGCCAGCAGTTCCACGGACAGGGGGCAGGAAGAGACCCAGTACTTC. It is translated as CASSSTDRGQEETQYF.

This clonotype was detected a few times. This sequence joins TRBV20-1 and TRBJ2-5, with 13 bases matching TRBD2. The CDR3 sequence is 15 residues long. The V gene's germline CDR1 is DFQATT and CDR2 SNEGSKA (reference sequence). Unmatched junction bases numbered 6, after V lost 6 bases and J lost 2 bases. The CDR3 protein is CSARTSGGQQETQYF. For the CDR3, the DNA is TGCAGTGCAAGGACTAGCGGGGGCCAACAAGAGACCCAGTACTTC.

This clonotype was recorded a few times. The chain links TRBV29-1 to TRBJ1-2, with D unclear. The CDR3 runs 12 residues. V lost 8 bases to trimming and J lost 7 bases, with 17 bases between them. Germline CDR1 and CDR2: SQVTM and ANQGSEA. CDR3 loop: CSFRSGIGGYTF. CDR3 sequence (DNA): TGCAGCTTCCGATCGGGGATTGGTGGCTACACCTTC.

This clonotype occurred a few times. The V call is TRBV20-1, the J call TRBJ1-6, with 8 bases that match TRBD1. The CDR3 covers 14 residues. The V and J ends lost 6 bases and 9 bases, in that order; junction bases with no gene match: 10. From germline, CDR1 is DFQATT and CDR2 SNEGSKA (reference sequence). CDR3 amino acids: CSAEPGTGVSPLHF. CDR3 bases: TGCAGTGCCGAACCCGGGACAGGAGTTTCACCCCTCCACTTT.

This clonotype was counted only a few times. V and J are TRBV20-1 and TRBJ2-1, with D maybe TRBD1 (7 bases). The CDR3 totals 13 residues. V lost 6 bases, J lost 10 bases, and 19 bases lay in between. Looked up from germline, CDR1 is DFQATT and CDR2 is SNEGSKA (reference sequence). DNA for the CDR3: TGCAGTGCCGGAGGGGGCAGGGGAAGGGAGCAGTTCTTC. Translated: CSAGGGRGREQFF.

The rearrangement joins TRBV7-9 to TRBJ2-4, with no clear D. Germline V gene data show CDR1 as SEHNR and CDR2 as FQNEAQ (reference sequence). Deletions cut 1 base from V and 0 bases from J, with 4 bases between. The CDR3 consists of 14 residues. DNA of the CDR3: TGTGCCAGCAGCTTAGGGATAGCCAAAAACATTCAGTACTTC. Translation gives CASSLGIAKNIQYF.

This clonotype has a single count. The chain's CDR3 is CSVVRLAGGPNEQFF. In nucleotides, the CDR3 is TGCAGCGTTGTAAGACTAGCGGGGGGGCCGAATGAGCAGTTCTTC. V gene TRBV29-1 combines with J gene TRBJ2-1; 14 bases align to TRBD2. CDR1 and CDR2 from the germline V gene are SQVTM and ANQGSEA. Trimming took 4 bases from V and 7 from J; bases not matched to a gene: 6. The CDR3 runs 15 residues.

The CDR3 protein is CASSFMNGEQYF. CDR3 in DNA: TGTGCCAGCAGCTTTATGAACGGCGAGCAGTACTTC. The chain carries TRBV7-6 and TRBJ2-7; D not certain. The CDR3 is 12 amino acids. The ends were cut back, 3 bases at V and 6 bases at J, with 9 bases in the middle. Germline-derived CDR1 and CDR2 are SGHVS and FNYEAQ.

The chain uses TRBV7-8 and TRBJ2-1, with 8 bases aligning to TRBD2. Trimming at V came to 0 bases and at J to 4 bases, leaving 11 bases not matched to a gene. Germline lookup yields CDR1 SGHVS and CDR2 FQNEAQ. There are 18 residues in the CDR3. The CDR3 DNA reads as TGTGCCAGCAGCTTAGCGGAAGGCGGGGGGACGTTATACAATGAGCAGTTCTTC. It yields the protein CASSLAEGGGTLYNEQFF.

J is TRBJ1-2 and V is TRBV13, with TRBD1 matching 7 bases. Germline V gene lookup returns CDR1 PRHDT and CDR2 FYEKMQ (reference sequence). V lost 3 bases to trimming and J lost 4 bases; unmatched junction nucleotides: 8. CDR3 size: 15 residues. The CDR3, as DNA: TGTGCCAGCAGCTTTGGGGCGAGGGGGCCCTATGGCTACACCTTC. Translating it yields CASSFGARGPYGYTF.

The J gene is TRBJ1-2, the V gene TRBV20-1; no definite D call. Germline V gene data show CDR1 as DFQATT and CDR2 as SNEGSKA (reference sequence). This CDR3 is built from 12 residues. The V end was cut by 6 bases, the J end by 1 base, with 9 bases between. For the CDR3, the DNA is TGCAGTGCAGCCCCGGGTAACTATGGCTACACCTTC. Its protein product is CSAAPGNYGYTF.

The chain carries TRBV11-2 and TRBJ2-1, with 10 bases lining up with TRBD2. The CDR3 sequence is 15 residues long. Germline V gene lookup returns CDR1 SGHAT and CDR2 FQNNGV. V lost 2 bases, J lost 4 bases, and 2 bases stayed unmatched. The CDR3 loop is CASSLQLAGYNEQFF. Here the CDR3 DNA reads TGTGCCAGCAGCTTACAACTAGCGGGGTACAATGAGCAGTTCTTC.